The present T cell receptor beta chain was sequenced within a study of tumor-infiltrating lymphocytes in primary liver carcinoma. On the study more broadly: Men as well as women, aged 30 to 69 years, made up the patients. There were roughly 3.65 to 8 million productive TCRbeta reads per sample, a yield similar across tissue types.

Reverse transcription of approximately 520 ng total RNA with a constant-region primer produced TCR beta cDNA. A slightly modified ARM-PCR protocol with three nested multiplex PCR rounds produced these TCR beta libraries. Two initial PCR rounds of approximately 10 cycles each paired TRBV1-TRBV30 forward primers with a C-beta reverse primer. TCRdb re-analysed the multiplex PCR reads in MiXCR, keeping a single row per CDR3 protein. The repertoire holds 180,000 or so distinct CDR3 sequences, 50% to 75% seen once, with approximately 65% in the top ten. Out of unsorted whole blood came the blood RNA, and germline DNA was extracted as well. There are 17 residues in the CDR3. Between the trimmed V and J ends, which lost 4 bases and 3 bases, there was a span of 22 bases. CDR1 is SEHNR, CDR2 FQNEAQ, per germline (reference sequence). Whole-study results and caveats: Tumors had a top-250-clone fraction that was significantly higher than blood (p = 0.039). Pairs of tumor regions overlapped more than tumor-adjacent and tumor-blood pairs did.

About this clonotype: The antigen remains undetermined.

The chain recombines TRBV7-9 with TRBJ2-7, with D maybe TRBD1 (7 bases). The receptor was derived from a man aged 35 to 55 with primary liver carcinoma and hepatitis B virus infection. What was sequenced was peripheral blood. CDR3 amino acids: CASSSSPQGGYGYEQYF. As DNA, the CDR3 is TGTGCCAGCAGCTCTAGCCCCCAGGGGGGATACGGCTACGAGCAGTACTTC.